Shown below are 10 T cell receptor beta chains from a single sample sequenced in a study of T cell responses to AZD1222 COVID-19 vaccine. Generated by immunoSEQ multiplex PCR, the TCRdb table keeps only in-frame clones and is missing some. The sample carries approximately 100,000 clones, roughly 86% recorded once. The sample in question was peripheral blood, obtained 28 days after the second AZD1222 dose. Receptors were obtained from an adult who received the AZD1222 COVID-19 vaccine.

This sequence joins TRBV30 and TRBJ2-7; 7 nucleotides agree with TRBD2. The CDR3 consists of 12 residues. V was clipped by 6 bases and J by 2 bases; unmatched bases: 4. In germline, CDR1 is GTSNPN, CDR2 SVGIG (reference sequence). In DNA form, the CDR3 reads TGTGCCTGCCGACTAGCCACCTACGAGCAGTACTTC. Encoded protein: CACRLATYEQYF.

The chain combines TRBV6-5 with TRBJ2-7; D call uncertain. The CDR3 length is 13 residues. V shed 8 bases and J shed 5 bases, with 16 bases lying between them. The germline CDR1 and CDR2 sequences are MNHEY and SVGAGI. For the CDR3, the DNA is TGTGCCAGCGGATGGTGGGCCGAGGACGAGCAGTACTTC. It codes for CASGWWAEDEQYF.

The J gene is TRBJ2-3, the V gene TRBV7-3, with 9 bases aligning to TRBD2. J was trimmed by 5 bases and V by 6 bases; bases with no gene match: 9. This CDR3 is 15 amino acids long. CDR1 is SGHTA, CDR2 FQGTGA, per germline. CDR3 protein: CASSRAGGQVDTQYF. CDR3 bases: TGTGCCAGCAGTCGTGCGGGGGGGCAGGTAGATACGCAGTATTTT.

Only one count was recorded for this clone. The V call is TRBV6-5, the J call TRBJ2-3; 8 bases map to TRBD1. Germline V gene lookup returns CDR1 MNHEY and CDR2 SVGAGI. V dropped 5 bases and J dropped 7; count of bases not matched to a gene: 11. The CDR3 consists of 15 residues. In DNA form, the CDR3 reads TGTGCCAGCAGTCAACCCCCGGACAGGGCGAATACGCAGTATTTT. Protein: CASSQPPDRANTQYF.

This clone was detected only a few times. The genes are TRBV4-1 and TRBJ2-7; D call uncertain. Germline V lookup: CDR1 MGHRA, CDR2 YSYEKL. CDR3 length: 16 residues. V was clipped by 1 base and J by 6 bases, with 19 bases between them. CDR3 residues: CASSQGLGSSMVEQYF. DNA of the CDR3: TGCGCCAGCAGCCAAGGACTCGGATCCTCGATGGTCGAGCAGTACTTC.

The V call is TRBV5-1, the J call TRBJ2-2, with D possibly TRBD2 on 5 matching bases. In germline, CDR1 is SGHRS, CDR2 YFSETQ. The ends were cut back, 4 bases at V and 4 bases at J, with 8 bases in the middle. The length of the CDR3 is 13 residues. In nucleotides, the CDR3 is TGCGCCAGCAGCCCGGGAAGCACCGGGGAGCTGTTTTTT. As protein: CASSPGSTGELFF. Full variable domain (outside the CDR3, taken from reference TRBV5-1 and TRBJ2-2): KAGVTQTPRYLIKTRGQQVTLSCSPISGHRSVSWYQQTPGQGLQFLFEYFSETQRNKGNFPGRFSGRQFSNSRSEMNVSTLELGDSALYLCASSPGSTGELFFGEGSRLTVL.

The chain uses TRBV6-2 or TRBV6-3 and TRBJ2-2, with D perhaps assigned TRBD1 or TRBD2 (5 bases each). The germline V gene has CDR1 MNHEY and CDR2 SVGEGT. The CDR3 is 14 residues long. Trimming left V 5 bases short and J 8 bases short, with 15 bases between. The CDR3 coding sequence is TGTGCCAGCAGTAGGGACGGACCGGTTGGGGAGCTGTTTTTT. Amino acid sequence: CASSRDGPVGELFF.

The chain joins TRBV7-2 to TRBJ2-4; TRBD1 is a possible D gene (5 bases). With 4 bases removed from V and 0 bases from J, the gap between germline ends came to 7 bases. Germline V gene sequence: CDR1 SGHTA, CDR2 FQGNSA. CDR3 size: 14 residues. The CDR3: CASSSRVAKNIQYF. The CDR3, as DNA: TGTGCCAGCAGCTCCAGGGTAGCCAAAAACATTCAGTACTTC.

The genes are TRBV20-1 and TRBJ1-4; TRBD1 agrees at 11 bases. CDR1 and CDR2 (germline): DFQATT, SNEGSKA (reference sequence). There are 16 residues in the CDR3. Trimming took 3 bases from V and 5 from J; bases not matched to a gene: 8. The CDR3 DNA reads TGCAGTGCTAGTGGGTCCCGGGACAGGGGGAATGAAAAACTGTTTTTT. Its protein is CSASGSRDRGNEKLFF.

V usage is TRBV4-1 and J usage is TRBJ1-2, with 9 bases aligning to TRBD1. CDR1 MGHRA and CDR2 YSYEKL come from the germline V gene. The CDR3 is 14 amino acids. V gave up 4 bases and J gave up 4 bases; unmatched junction bases: 4. The CDR3 DNA reads TGCGCCAGCAGCCCTACAGGGGGCTTCTATGGCTACACCTTC. This sequence encodes CASSPTGGFYGYTF.